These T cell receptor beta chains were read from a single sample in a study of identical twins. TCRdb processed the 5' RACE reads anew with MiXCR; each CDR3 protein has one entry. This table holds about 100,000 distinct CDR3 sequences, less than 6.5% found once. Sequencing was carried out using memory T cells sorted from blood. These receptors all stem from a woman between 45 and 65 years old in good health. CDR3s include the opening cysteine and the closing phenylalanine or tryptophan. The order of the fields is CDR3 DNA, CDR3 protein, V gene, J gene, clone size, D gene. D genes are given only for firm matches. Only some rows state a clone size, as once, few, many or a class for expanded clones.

DNA: TGTGCCAGCAGTCTAGCAGGCGATGAGCAGTTCTTC
CDR3: CASSLAGDEQFF
V: TRBV27
J: TRBJ2-1
size: many
D: NA

DNA: TGTGCCAGCAGGGGTCAGGGGGCCTTGCGGGAGCTGTTTTTT
CDR3: CASRGQGALRELFF
V: TRBV6-5
J: TRBJ2-2
size: many
D: TRBD1

DNA: TGTGCCAGCAGTTTCCTTAAGGATGATCAGCCCCAGCATTTT
CDR3: CASSFLKDDQPQHF
V: TRBV12-3/TRBV12-4
J: TRBJ1-5
size: many
D: NA

DNA: TGCAGTGCTAGTGAACCGAACACCGGGGAGCTGTTTTTT
CDR3: CSASEPNTGELFF
V: TRBV20-1
J: TRBJ2-2
size: NA
D: NA

DNA: TGCGCCAGCTCCGTGGGGCGTTCCTACGAGCAGTACTTC
CDR3: CASSVGRSYEQYF
V: TRBV5-1
J: TRBJ2-7
size: many
D: NA

DNA: TGTGCCAGCAGCTTAAATGGACTAGCGGGTATTAACGAGCAGTTCTTC
CDR3: CASSLNGLAGINEQFF
V: TRBV7-8
J: TRBJ2-1
size: many
D: TRBD2

DNA: TGTGCCAGCTCACCAGGGGGGGCCACTGGATCACCCCTCCACTTT
CDR3: CASSPGGATGSPLHF
V: TRBV18
J: TRBJ1-6
size: many
D: NA

DNA: TGTGCCAGCAGCCCTAGAAGGACTAGCGGGCCTAACGAGCAGTACTTC
CDR3: CASSPRRTSGPNEQYF
V: TRBV7-8
J: TRBJ2-7
size: NA
D: TRBD2

DNA: TGCAGTGCTCGCCGAGGGTCAGTCTCTGGGGCCAACGTCCTGACTTTC
CDR3: CSARRGSVSGANVLTF
V: TRBV20-1
J: TRBJ2-6
size: NA
D: NA

DNA: TGTGCCATCAGTGAGTCGACGGACTTCCTCCGCCAGGAGACCCAGTACTTC
CDR3: CAISESTDFLRQETQYF
V: TRBV10-3
J: TRBJ2-5
size: NA
D: NA

DNA: TGTGCCAGCAGACCATCAGCGGGAGATGGTGAGCAGTACTTC
CDR3: CASRPSAGDGEQYF
V: TRBV7-2
J: TRBJ2-7
size: many
D: TRBD2

DNA: TGTGCCAGCAGCTCCCTCGGGGGGGCGTTCTTC
CDR3: CASSSLGGAFF
V: TRBV11-3
J: TRBJ2-1
size: NA
D: TRBD2

DNA: TGTGCCAGCAGTTACGAGGACAGTTTGTACTTC
CDR3: CASSYEDSLYF
V: TRBV6-5
J: TRBJ2-7
size: NA
D: NA

DNA: TGCGCCAGCAGCTTGAGCGCTGCTGGAGATGGCTACACCTTC
CDR3: CASSLSAAGDGYTF
V: TRBV4-1
J: TRBJ1-2
size: many
D: NA

DNA: TGTGCCAGCAGCCCGAGAAAAAAACTAGCGGGAGGGTTAGAGACCCAGTACTTC
CDR3: CASSPRKKLAGGLETQYF
V: TRBV7-9
J: TRBJ2-5
size: many
D: TRBD2

DNA: TGTGCCAGCAGCTTAGTAATAGATACGCAGTATTTT
CDR3: CASSLVIDTQYF
V: TRBV11-2
J: TRBJ2-3
size: many
D: NA

DNA: TGCAGTACCTCGAACAGGGGGCGCGGAGAGACCCAGTACTTC
CDR3: CSTSNRGRGETQYF
V: TRBV20-1
J: TRBJ2-5
size: NA
D: TRBD1

DNA: TGTGCCAGCAGCCTCGGTGGGGTACCGACCTACAATGAGCAGTTCTTC
CDR3: CASSLGGVPTYNEQFF
V: TRBV28
J: TRBJ2-1
size: many
D: NA

DNA: TGTGCCAGCAAAGGGGGAGTCGGAGATGAGCAGTTCTTC
CDR3: CASKGGVGDEQFF
V: TRBV6-2/TRBV6-3
J: TRBJ2-1
size: NA
D: NA

DNA: TGCAGCGTTTTGGGACAGGAGGGGTCCGGCTACACCTTC
CDR3: CSVLGQEGSGYTF
V: TRBV29-1
J: TRBJ1-2
size: few
D: TRBD1

DNA: TGTGCCAGCAGATCGACGGAGTTGGCAGATACGCAGTATTTT
CDR3: CASRSTELADTQYF
V: TRBV6-5
J: TRBJ2-3
size: many
D: NA

DNA: TGTGCCAGCAGTTACTCCCGGGACATAACCTACGAGCAGTACTTC
CDR3: CASSYSRDITYEQYF
V: TRBV6-5
J: TRBJ2-7
size: many
D: NA

DNA: TGCGCCAGCAGCTTGGGGACAGGGGCGGGCAATCAGCCCCAGCATTTT
CDR3: CASSLGTGAGNQPQHF
V: TRBV5-1
J: TRBJ1-5
size: NA
D: TRBD1

DNA: TGTGCCAGCATACCAGGGCCAGGATCCGAGCAGTACTTC
CDR3: CASIPGPGSEQYF
V: TRBV11-2
J: TRBJ2-7
size: many
D: NA